The 28 T cell receptor beta chains below all came from one sample that was sequenced in a study of blood T cell repertoires in COVID-19. Clones were read by immunoSEQ multiplex PCR, and TCRdb kept only the in-frame ones, dropping some. The data hold around 140,000 clones, with over 70% observed a single time. The source material was peripheral blood. The receptor source for this set is a woman in her sixties or seventies with acute or convalescent COVID-19.

This clone was recorded once. J is TRBJ2-3 and V is TRBV27, with 7 bases lining up with TRBD1. Looked up from germline, CDR1 is MNHEY and CDR2 is SMNVEV (reference sequence). This CDR3 spans 12 amino acids. The V gene end was trimmed by 8 bases and the J gene end by 3 bases; junction bases not matched to a gene: 2. The CDR3 coding sequence is TGTGCCAGCTGGGACAGTACAGATACGCAGTATTTT. It translates to CASWDSTDTQYF.

V and J are TRBV21-1 and TRBJ2-6; the table's D call, TRBD1, was not checked against the DNA. TRBV21-1 is listed as a pseudogene. The CDR3 has 17 amino acids. The CDR3 coding sequence is TGTGCCAGCAGCACTGGACAGGGGGCTTCTGGGGCCAACGTCCTGACTTTC. It specifies CASSTGQGASGANVLTF.

The J gene is TRBJ1-1, the V gene TRBV29-1, with 9 bases matching TRBD1. The V and J ends lost 5 bases and 2 bases, in that order; junction bases with no gene match: 12. The CDR3 loop spans 16 amino acids. CDR1 and CDR2 (germline): SQVTM, ANQGSEA. The CDR3 nucleotides are TGCAGCGTTCAACTCGGACAGGGGTGGGTCAACACTGAAGCTTTCTTT. Amino acids: CSVQLGQGWVNTEAFF.

This sequence joins TRBV24-1 and TRBJ1-5, with D maybe TRBD1 (6 bases). Deletions cut 4 bases from V and 1 base from J, with 7 bases between. Germline V gene sequence: CDR1 KGHDR, CDR2 SFDVKD. CDR3 length: 14 residues. CDR3 DNA: TGTGCCACCAGTGAAGGGGGAAGCAATCAGCCCCAGCATTTT. It is translated as CATSEGGSNQPQHF.

The rearrangement links TRBV19 to TRBJ1-1, with D unresolved. Deletions cut 5 bases from V and 1 base from J, with 20 bases between. The CDR3 totals 17 residues. Germline V lookup: CDR1 LNHDA, CDR2 SQIVND (reference sequence). CDR3 in amino acids: CASSPPLVRGGNTEAFF. For the CDR3, the DNA is TGTGCCAGTAGTCCCCCCCTTGTGAGAGGCGGGAACACTGAAGCTTTCTTT.

The table lists this clone with a few counts. The chain joins TRBV5-1 to TRBJ2-1, with no clear D. Germline V gives CDR1 SGHRS, CDR2 YFSETQ. Trimming removed 0 bases at V and 10 bases at J, with 8 bases between. The CDR3 covers 12 residues. DNA of the CDR3: TGCGCCAGCAGCTTGGAAACTGTAGAGCAGTTCTTC. Its protein is CASSLETVEQFF.

This clone showed up just a few times. V gene TRBV3-1 (or the pseudogene TRBV3-2) combines with J gene TRBJ2-2; D is perhaps TRBD1 (5 bases). The V and J ends lost 4 bases and 0 bases respectively, with 9 bases between them. Germline values: CDR1 LGHDT, CDR2 YNNKEL (reference sequence). The CDR3 is 15 amino acids. As DNA, the CDR3 is TGTGCCAGCAGCCCCGGACACTCGAACACCGGGGAGCTGTTTTTT. As protein: CASSPGHSNTGELFF.

The V gene is TRBV27, the J gene TRBJ2-7, with D possibly matching TRBD2 (6 bases). Germline CDR1 MNHEY, CDR2 SMNVEV (reference sequence). V was pared by 3 bases and J by 3 bases, with 12 bases between. The CDR3 consists of 14 residues. The CDR3 region has the DNA TGTGCCAGCAGTTTGCAAGCGGGCCGCTACGAGCAGTACTTC. It is translated as CASSLQAGRYEQYF.

The chain carries TRBV19 and TRBJ1-1, with 8 nucleotides matching TRBD1. This CDR3 has 14 residues. V gave up 3 bases and J gave up 5 bases; unmatched junction bases: 5. Germline lookup yields CDR1 LNHDA and CDR2 SQIVND (reference sequence). CDR3 bases: TGTGCCAGTAGTATTGCAGGGGGCAGGACTGAAGCTTTCTTT. Its protein product is CASSIAGGRTEAFF.

V usage is TRBV5-5 and J usage is TRBJ2-7, with TRBD1 identical over 10 bases. The CDR3 runs 14 residues. The V gene's germline CDR1 is SGHKS and CDR2 YYEKEE (reference sequence). Germline trimming cut 2 bases from V and 4 bases from J; bases unmatched to any gene: 3. The CDR3 spells CASSLWDRGYEQYF. For the CDR3, the DNA is TGTGCCAGCAGCTTATGGGACAGGGGTTACGAGCAGTACTTC. Combining the CDR3 with reference TRBV5-5 and TRBJ2-7 gives the whole variable domain DAGVTQSPTHLIKTRGQQVTLRCSPISGHKSVSWYQQVLGQGPQFIFQYYEKEERGRGNFPDRFSARQFPNYSSELNVNALLLGDSALYLCASSLWDRGYEQYFGPGTRLTVT.

This chain links TRBV7-9 with TRBJ1-4; D may be TRBD1 (5 bases). Trimming pared 5 bases from V and 0 bases from J, leaving 10 bases between. CDR1 is SEHNR and CDR2 is FQNEAQ in the germline V gene (reference sequence). This CDR3 contains 15 residues. CDR3 DNA sequence: TGTGCCAGCAGCATCGCGGGGGCAACTAATGAAAAACTGTTTTTT. This sequence encodes CASSIAGATNEKLFF.

Regarding this clone: The junction departs from germline at one end; a sequencing error may be responsible. CDR3 in DNA: TGCGCCAGCAGCGATCAGGGGGCTACCTACAATGTGCAGTTCTTC. Amino acids: CASSDQGATYNVQFF. V usage is TRBV10-1 and J usage is TRBJ2-1; 8 positions match TRBD1. The CDR3 sequence is 15 residues long. The germline gives CDR1 WNHNN, CDR2 SYGVQD (reference sequence).

CDR3 DNA sequence: TGTGCCAGCAGTTTTATCTTCAGGGGGTGGGACACTGAAGCTTTCTTT. Translation gives CASSFIFRGWDTEAFF. The genes are TRBV28 and TRBJ1-1, with 7 bases matching TRBD1. This CDR3 is built from 16 residues. CDR1 MDHEN and CDR2 SYDVKM come from the germline V gene. With 3 bases clipped from V and 3 bases from J, the junction kept 10 bases outside the gene matches.

The V gene is TRBV27, the J gene TRBJ1-5, with unresolved D. Germline CDR1 and CDR2: MNHEY and SMNVEV (reference sequence). The V gene lost 5 bases and the J gene lost 3 bases, with 8 bases spanning the gap. The CDR3 runs 13 residues. CDR3 DNA sequence: TGTGCCAGCAGTCTTTCCTTCAATCAGCCCCAGCATTTT. It specifies CASSLSFNQPQHF.

The V call is TRBV5-4, the J call TRBJ2-1; TRBD1 agrees at 10 bases. The germline CDR1 and CDR2 sequences are SGHNT and YYREEE (reference sequence). The ends lost 1 base at V and 10 bases at J; junction bases unmatched: 5. This CDR3 is 14 amino acids long. The CDR3 nucleotides are TGTGCCAGCAGCTTGCCGGGACAGGGGTCCGAGCAGTTCTTC. Its translation is CASSLPGQGSEQFF. The whole variable domain, filled in from reference TRBV5-4 and TRBJ2-1, reads ETGVTQSPTHLIKTRGQQVTLRCSSQSGHNTVSWYQQALGQGPQFIFQYYREEENGRGNFPPRFSGLQFPNYSSELNVNALELDDSALYLCASSLPGQGSEQFFGPGTRLTVL.

The rearrangement links TRBV5-1 to TRBJ2-1, with a weak D call TRBD2 (5 bases). Germline-derived CDR1 and CDR2 are SGHRS and YFSETQ. There are 13 residues in the CDR3. Between the trimmed V and J ends, which lost 5 bases and 9 bases, there was a span of 15 bases. The CDR3 reads CASRPAAGVEQFF. In nucleotides, the CDR3 is TGCGCCAGCAGGCCGGCGGCGGGCGTTGAGCAGTTCTTC.

On this clone: Other DNA sequences of this sample code for an identical CDR3. The chain couples TRBV6-1 to TRBJ1-2; D possibly corresponds to TRBD1 (6 bases). V was clipped by 2 bases and J by 4 bases, with 8 bases between them. This CDR3 has 13 amino acids. Germline CDR1 is MNHNS and CDR2 is SASEGT. The CDR3 DNA reads as TGTGCCAGCAGTGAACAGGGGAGCTATGGCTACACCTTC. This encodes CASSEQGSYGYTF.

The chain links TRBV6-1 to TRBJ1-5; TRBD1 matches 8 bases. After removal of 2 bases from V and 4 bases from J, the junction contained 10 bases not matched to a gene. The CDR3 totals 17 residues. Germline loops: CDR1 MNHNS, CDR2 SASEGT. CDR3 DNA: TGTGCCAGCAGTGAACCCCCCGACAGGGGAGGGAATCAGCCCCAGCATTTT. The encoded protein is CASSEPPDRGGNQPQHF.

V is TRBV28 and J is TRBJ1-4; 10 positions agree with TRBD1. With V trimmed by 3 bases and J by 3 bases, 13 bases remained unmatched. This CDR3 has 19 amino acids. Germline CDR1 reads MDHEN; CDR2 reads SYDVKM. The CDR3 protein is CASSFGETGGGGANEKLFF. Here the CDR3 DNA reads TGTGCCAGCAGTTTCGGCGAGACAGGGGGCGGAGGAGCTAATGAAAAACTGTTTTTT.

The J gene is TRBJ2-2, the V gene TRBV2; a weak D match, TRBD1 (5 bases). The CDR3 extends over 11 amino acids. Germline V gene lookup returns CDR1 SNHLY and CDR2 FYNNEI. V was trimmed by 7 bases and J by 7 bases, leaving 7 bases between them. The CDR3 reads CASKGFGELFF. As DNA, the CDR3 is TGTGCCAGCAAGGGGTTCGGGGAGCTGTTTTTT. Looking up the rest from reference TRBV2 and TRBJ2-2 gives the full variable domain: EPEVTQTPSHQVTQMGQEVILRCVPISNHLYFYWYRQILGQKVEFLVSFYNNEISEKSEIFDDQFSVERPDGSNFTLKIRSTKLEDSAMYFCASKGFGELFFGEGSRLTVL.

The genes are TRBV27 and TRBJ1-1; the D gene is possibly TRBD1 (6 bases). This CDR3 spans 15 amino acids. CDR1 MNHEY and CDR2 SMNVEV come from the germline V gene (reference sequence). Trimming removed 6 bases at V and 10 bases at J, with 24 bases between. The CDR3 loop reads CASSLPGTPPWGAFF. In nucleotides, the CDR3 is TGTGCCAGCAGCCTCCCCGGGACACCGCCCTGGGGAGCTTTCTTT.

The J gene is TRBJ2-7, the V gene TRBV18; D may be TRBD1 (6 bases). The germline V and J ends were trimmed by 6 bases and 3 bases, with 9 bases remaining between them. The CDR3 consists of 12 residues. Germline assignment: CDR1 KGHSH and CDR2 LQKENI. The CDR3: CASSDRDYEQYF. The CDR3 nucleotides are TGTGCCAGCTCGGACAGAGACTACGAGCAGTACTTC. The full variable domain, completed using reference TRBV18 and TRBJ2-7, is NAGVMQNPRHLVRRRGQEARLRCSPMKGHSHVYWYRQLPEEGLKFMVYLQKENIIDESGMPKERFSAEFPKEGPSILRIQQVVRGDSAAYFCASSDRDYEQYFGPGTRLTVT.

The rearrangement uses TRBV6-5 and TRBJ1-6; D uncertain. The CDR3 is made up of 12 amino acids. Trimming took off 6 bases at V and 14 bases at J, with 14 bases between the two ends. CDR1 MNHEY and CDR2 SVGAGI come from the germline V gene. CDR3 nucleotides: TGTGCCAGCAGAGACGCAGGCTATACCCTCCACTTT. Translation: CASRDAGYTLHF.

DNA of the CDR3: TGTGCCACCAGCAGAGTTGGACTAGCGGGAGTGAGCTCCTACGAGCAGTACTTC. Protein sequence: CATSRVGLAGVSSYEQYF. The chain has TRBV15 and TRBJ2-7; TRBD2 aligns across 13 bases. Per germline, CDR1 LNHNV and CDR2 YYDKDF (reference sequence). This CDR3 is 18 amino acids long. The V and J ends lost 1 base and 0 bases, in that order; junction bases with no gene match: 6.

This rearrangement joins TRBV5-1 to TRBJ2-7; D is perhaps TRBD1 (5 bases). The germline V gene has CDR1 SGHRS and CDR2 YFSETQ. This CDR3 region has 16 residues. The V gene lost 4 bases and the J gene lost 3 bases, with 20 bases spanning the gap. The CDR3 here is CASSIVTGSLDYEQYF. The CDR3 DNA reads as TGCGCCAGCAGCATCGTAACAGGTTCTTTGGACTACGAGCAGTACTTC.

CDR3: CSVTRGRNTEAFF. The CDR3 DNA sequence: TGCAGCGTGACCAGGGGTCGGAACACTGAAGCTTTCTTT. The genes are TRBV29-1 and TRBJ1-1; D may be TRBD1 (6 bases). V was clipped by 6 bases and J by 1 base, with 12 bases between them. This CDR3 is built from 13 residues. CDR1 and CDR2 from the germline V gene are SQVTM and ANQGSEA.

This rearrangement joins TRBV29-1 to TRBJ1-1, with D perhaps matching TRBD1 (6 bases). Trimming pared 7 bases from V and 0 bases from J, leaving 15 bases between. The CDR3 totals 14 residues. Germline loops: CDR1 SQVTM, CDR2 ANQGSEA. Here the CDR3 DNA reads TGCAGCGCCTTAGGACAGCTTTTGAACACTGAAGCTTTCTTT. It encodes CSALGQLLNTEAFF.

This chain links TRBV5-1 with TRBJ1-2, with a possible D match to TRBD1 (6 bases). The CDR3 is made up of 18 amino acids. Germline CDR1 and CDR2: SGHRS and YFSETQ. V was cut by 4 bases and J by 0 bases, with 22 bases left in between. CDR3 DNA sequence: TGCGCCAGCAGCGCAAGTTTCCGACAGGCCGTCCCTAACTATGGCTACACCTTC. Its translation is CASSASFRQAVPNYGYTF. The full variable domain, its missing parts supplied by reference TRBV5-1 and TRBJ1-2, is KAGVTQTPRYLIKTRGQQVTLSCSPISGHRSVSWYQQTPGQGLQFLFEYFSETQRNKGNFPGRFSGRQFSNSRSEMNVSTLELGDSALYLCASSASFRQAVPNYGYTFGSGTRLTVV.